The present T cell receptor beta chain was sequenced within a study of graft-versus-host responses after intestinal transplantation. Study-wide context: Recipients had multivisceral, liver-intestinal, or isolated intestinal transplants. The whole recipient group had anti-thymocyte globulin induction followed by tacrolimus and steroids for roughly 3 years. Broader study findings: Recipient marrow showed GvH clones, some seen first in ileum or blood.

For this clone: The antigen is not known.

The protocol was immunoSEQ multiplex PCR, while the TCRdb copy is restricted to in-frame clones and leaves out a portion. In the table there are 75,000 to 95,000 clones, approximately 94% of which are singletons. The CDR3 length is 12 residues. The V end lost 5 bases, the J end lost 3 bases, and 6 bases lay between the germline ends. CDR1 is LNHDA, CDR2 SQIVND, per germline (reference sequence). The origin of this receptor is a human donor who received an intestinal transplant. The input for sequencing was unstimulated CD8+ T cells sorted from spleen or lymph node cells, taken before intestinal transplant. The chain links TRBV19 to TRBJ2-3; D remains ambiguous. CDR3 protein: CASSLTTDTQYF. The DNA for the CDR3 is TGTGCCAGTAGTTTAACAACAGATACGCAGTATTTT.